This T cell receptor (beta chain) was recorded in a study of blood T cell repertoires in COVID-19. In the study overall: Samples representing acute and convalescent COVID-19 were sourced from the United States, Italy and Spain. In each case, the material was cDNA or gDNA derived from T cells, B-cell-depleted T cells, or PBMCs.

Source study methods: Amplification from reference gene primers served as the basis for estimated nucleated cell counts. Libraries were prepared by immunoSEQ multiplex PCR; TCRdb keeps only in-frame clonotypes and omits some of them. V, J and clone size were drawn from that table, and D and trimming were deduced from the DNA. The top ten clones hold about 8.1% of a sample with fewer than 250,000 clones, around four fifths of them seen once. The length of the CDR3 is 13 residues. Germline lookup yields CDR1 SNHLY and CDR2 FYNNEI. Trimming left V 8 bases short and J 4 bases short, with 12 bases between.

The clonotype was recovered from a woman aged 45-59 years with acute or convalescent COVID-19. Sequenced sample: peripheral blood. V and J are TRBV2 and TRBJ1-3, with D possibly TRBD1 on 6 matching bases. The CDR3 loop reads CASSRGGGNTIYF. The CDR3, as DNA: TGTGCCAGCTCGCGGGGGGGCGGAAACACCATATATTTT.